This T cell receptor (beta chain) comes out of a study of blood T cells in healthy people across ages (dated by TCRdb to 2013 to 2016). Turning to the overall study: Template switching captured roughly one uniquely barcoded TCR beta cDNA molecule per two T cells in model experiments. Age-related changes in TCR beta repertoire diversity were measured in the study by deep sequencing normalized with unique cDNA molecular identifiers. Donors were grouped into four age groups: young (average roughly 17 years), middle-aged (roughly 37), aged (around 60) and long-lived (approximately 78). Donors of different ages were randomly distributed across sequencing lanes to avoid experimental bias. For two donors (one aged 18 to 29 and one aged 80 or older), the study analyzed two additional independent replicas of 1 million unique cDNA reads from the same blood draw.

Turning to this clonotype: Its cognate antigen has yet to be identified. The record has no base qualities; no much larger clone is one base away.

The library was produced with 5' RACE. The data were produced on an Illumina HiSeq 2500. A second PCR of about 6 to 11 cycles was performed with a sample-barcoded 5' primer and a J-beta primer mix. A template-switch 5' adaptor carrying 12 random nucleotides introduced a unique molecular identifier onto each TCR beta cDNA molecule. Each sample yielded at least 3 million CDR3-containing paired-end reads. The Mint cDNA synthesis kit, primed by a TRBC-specific oligonucleotide, was used to synthesize first-strand cDNA from all RNA. Following uracil-DNA glycosylase treatment, all cDNA underwent a first 18-cycle PCR with the universal primers M1SS and BC2_uni_R. In the paper's pipeline: Normalization of each sample was performed by random selection of 1 million high-quality reads, each carrying a distinct molecular identifier. Reads with shared molecular identifiers were discarded instead of being binned into consensus sequences. MiTCR, set to a Q25 quality threshold and the strictest error-elimination algorithm, was used for CDR3 identification, clonotype clustering and error correction. A nonparametric unseen species model using Euler transformation provided a lower-bound estimate of total TCR beta diversity. TCRdb itself trimmed the public reads at Q25 with fastp, ran MiXCR and retained productive beta chains. Each CDR3 protein gets just one entry, which takes the most common genes and DNA from the rows behind it. What appears here as the V and J calls and clone size reflects TCRdb's work, not the paper's. The sample yields some 700,000 distinct CDR3 sequences; roughly 44% were counted once. Around 20% of the sample goes to the ten largest clones.

Findings and caveats that apply to the study as a whole: Observed TCR beta diversity correlated strongly with the percentage of naive T cells measured by flow cytometry. Compared with the aged group, more naive CD4+ T cells, fewer expanded clones and increased TCR diversity were shown by the long-lived group, suggesting age selection. Estimates of total diversity from one million sequenced T cells were regarded as lower bounds and underestimates. Since profiling was done on bulk unsorted PBMCs, naive and antigen-experienced compartments could not be conclusively compared. Observed TCR beta diversity per million T cells fell roughly linearly with age, and a significant reduction was already apparent by age about 38. The CMV infection status of donors was not known, potentially confounding age-related changes in expanded clonotypes.

The 39 donors, aged roughly 6 to 95 years, were systemically healthy Caucasian individuals from Russia. About 9.6 milliliters of peripheral blood were collected from each donor into EDTA-treated Vacutainer tubes. Ficoll-Paque density-gradient centrifugation was used to isolate PBMCs, with at least 6.5 million per sample. Trizol reagent was used to extract total RNA from the PBMCs, yielding at least 5 micrograms per sample. The percentages of naive CD45RAhigh/CD27high T cells were determined by flow cytometry on a PBMC aliquot from every donor. The sequenced sample consisted of blood. The clonotype was recovered from an older woman in good health.

The DNA sequence is as follows: TGTGCCACCAGCGGGGGTCAAGCCTACAATGAGCAGTTCTTC. The translation is CATSGGQAYNEQFF. This receptor chain uses TRBV24-1 and TRBJ2-1, and the D gene may be TRBD2, 6 bases matching. CDR1 and CDR2, per the germline V gene, are KGHDR and SFDVKD. V is cut by 7 bases and J by 2 bases, and the space between the germline ends is 11 bases. Reading from cysteine to phenylalanine, the CDR3 counts 14 amino acids. The kept DNA is CDR3 alone, 42 bases in frame from the first base.